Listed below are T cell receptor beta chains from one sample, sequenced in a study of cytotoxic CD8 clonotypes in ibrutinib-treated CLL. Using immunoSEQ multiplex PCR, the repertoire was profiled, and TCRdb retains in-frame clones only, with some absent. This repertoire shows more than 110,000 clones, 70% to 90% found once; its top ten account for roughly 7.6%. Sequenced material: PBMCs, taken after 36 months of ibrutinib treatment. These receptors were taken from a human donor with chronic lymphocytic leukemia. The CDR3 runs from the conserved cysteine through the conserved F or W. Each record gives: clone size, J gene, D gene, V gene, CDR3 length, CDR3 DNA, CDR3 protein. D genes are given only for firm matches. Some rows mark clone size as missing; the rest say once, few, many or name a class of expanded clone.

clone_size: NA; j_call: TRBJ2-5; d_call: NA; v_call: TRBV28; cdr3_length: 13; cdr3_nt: TGTGCCAGCAGCGTTGGGGGGGCAGAGACCCAGTACTTC; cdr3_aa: CASSVGGAETQYF
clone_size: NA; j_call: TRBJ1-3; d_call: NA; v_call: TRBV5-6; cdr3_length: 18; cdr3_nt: TGTGCCAGCAGCTTGTACGGGCCGGCATTATATTCTGGAAACACCATATATTTT; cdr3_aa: CASSLYGPALYSGNTIYF
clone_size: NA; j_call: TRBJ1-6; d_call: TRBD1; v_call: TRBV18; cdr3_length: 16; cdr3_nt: TGTGCCAGCTCACCTTGGGACAGGGGAGGTAATTCACCCCTCCACTTT; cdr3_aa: CASSPWDRGGNSPLHF
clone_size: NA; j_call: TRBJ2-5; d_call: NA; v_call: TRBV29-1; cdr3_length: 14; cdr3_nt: TGCAGCGTTGACGGGAGTTCGGGCCAAGAGACCCAGTACTTC; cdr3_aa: CSVDGSSGQETQYF
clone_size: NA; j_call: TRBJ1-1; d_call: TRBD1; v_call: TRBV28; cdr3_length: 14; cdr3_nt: TGTGCCAGCACCCCGGGACAGGGCCACACTGAAGCTTTCTTT; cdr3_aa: CASTPGQGHTEAFF
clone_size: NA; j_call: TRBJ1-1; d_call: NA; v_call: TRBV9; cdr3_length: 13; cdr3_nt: TGTGCCAGCAACGTAGACCCGAACACTGAAGCTTTCTTT; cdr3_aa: CASNVDPNTEAFF
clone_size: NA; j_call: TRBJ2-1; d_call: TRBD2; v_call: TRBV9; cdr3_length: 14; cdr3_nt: TGTGCCAGTGGGACTAGCGGGGCCGGAGGGGAGCAGTTCTTC; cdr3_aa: CASGTSGAGGEQFF
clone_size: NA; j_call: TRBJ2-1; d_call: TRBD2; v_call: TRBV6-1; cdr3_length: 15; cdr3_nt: TGTGCCAGCAGTGACCAACTAGCGGGGGGCAATGAGCAGTTCTTC; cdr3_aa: CASSDQLAGGNEQFF
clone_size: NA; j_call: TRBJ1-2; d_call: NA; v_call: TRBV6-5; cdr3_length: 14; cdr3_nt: TGTGCCAGCAGTGGATCCGACGGGTACTATGGCTACACCTTC; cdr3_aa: CASSGSDGYYGYTF
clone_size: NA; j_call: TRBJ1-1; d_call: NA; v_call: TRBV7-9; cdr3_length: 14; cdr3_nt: TGTGCCAGCAGCTTAAGCCAGGGAGTAACTGAAGCTTTCTTT; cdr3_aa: CASSLSQGVTEAFF
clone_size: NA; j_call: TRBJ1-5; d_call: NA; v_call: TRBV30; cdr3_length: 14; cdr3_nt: TGTGCCTGGAGTCTTAGCAGGGAAGGTCAGCCCCAGCATTTT; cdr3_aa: CAWSLSREGQPQHF
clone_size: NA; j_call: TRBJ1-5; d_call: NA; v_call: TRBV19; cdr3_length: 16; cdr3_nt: TGTGCCAGTAGTATCCAAGGGGGGGCTGGCAATCAGCCCCAGCATTTT; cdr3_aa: CASSIQGGAGNQPQHF
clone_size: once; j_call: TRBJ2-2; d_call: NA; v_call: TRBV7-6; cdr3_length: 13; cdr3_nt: TGTGCCAGCAGCTTAATGTACACCGGGGAGCTGTTTTTT; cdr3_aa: CASSLMYTGELFF
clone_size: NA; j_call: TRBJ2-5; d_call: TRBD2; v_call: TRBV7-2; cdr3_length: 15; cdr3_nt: TGTGCCAGCAGCTTAGCTAGCGGGGGCCAAGAGACCCAGTACTTC; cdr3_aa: CASSLASGGQETQYF
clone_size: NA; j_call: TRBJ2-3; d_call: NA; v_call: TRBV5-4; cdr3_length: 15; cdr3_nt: TGTGCCAGCAGCTTGGACTCAGGACTAACAGATACGCAGTATTTT; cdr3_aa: CASSLDSGLTDTQYF
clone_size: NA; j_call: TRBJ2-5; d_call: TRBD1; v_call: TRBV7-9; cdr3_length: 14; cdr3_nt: TGTGCCAGCAGCTCTTGGACAGGGTCAGAGACCCAGTACTTC; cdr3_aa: CASSSWTGSETQYF
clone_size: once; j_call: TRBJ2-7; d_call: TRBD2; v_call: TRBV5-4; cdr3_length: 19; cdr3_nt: TGTGCCAGCAGCCTGCCAGGGAGCGGGAGAGGGGGAAGCTCCTACGAGCAGTACTTC; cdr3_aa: CASSLPGSGRGGSSYEQYF
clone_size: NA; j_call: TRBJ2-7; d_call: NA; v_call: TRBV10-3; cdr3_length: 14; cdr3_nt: TGTGCCATCAGTGAGGACGCCCCCCGGCGGGAGCAGTACTTC; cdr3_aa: CAISEDAPRREQYF
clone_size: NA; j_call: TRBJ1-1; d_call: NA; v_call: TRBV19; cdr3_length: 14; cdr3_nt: TGTGCCAGTAGATGGCAGGGTCGAGACACTGAAGCTTTCTTT; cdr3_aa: CASRWQGRDTEAFF
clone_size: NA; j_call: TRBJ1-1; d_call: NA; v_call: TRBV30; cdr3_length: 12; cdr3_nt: TGTGCCGGAGGACCCTTGAACACTGAAGCTTTCTTT; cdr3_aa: CAGGPLNTEAFF
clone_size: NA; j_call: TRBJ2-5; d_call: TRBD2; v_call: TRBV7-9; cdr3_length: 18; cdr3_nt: TGTGCCAGCAGCCCTCCCAACTGGGAGCGGGGTTTCCAAGAGACCCAGTACTTC; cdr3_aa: CASSPPNWERGFQETQYF
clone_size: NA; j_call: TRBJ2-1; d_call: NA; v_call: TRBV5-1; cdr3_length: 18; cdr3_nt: TGCGCCAGCAGCATTGGTTGGGGGAGGTCTAGCTCCTACAATGAGCAGTTCTTC; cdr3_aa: CASSIGWGRSSSYNEQFF
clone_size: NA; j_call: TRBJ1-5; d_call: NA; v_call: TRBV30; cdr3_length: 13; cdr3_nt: TGTGCCTGGAGTGTGGGGTGGCATCAGCCCCAGCATTTT; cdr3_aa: CAWSVGWHQPQHF
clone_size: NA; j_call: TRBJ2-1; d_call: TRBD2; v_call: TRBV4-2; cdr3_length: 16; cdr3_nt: TGTGCCAGCAGCCAGGTTCTAGCGGGAGGCTACAATGAGCAGTTCTTC; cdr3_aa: CASSQVLAGGYNEQFF
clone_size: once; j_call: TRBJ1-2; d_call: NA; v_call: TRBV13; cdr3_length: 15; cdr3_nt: TGTGCCAGCAGCTTATTTACACGGGGTATATCTGGCTACACCTTC; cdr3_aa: CASSLFTRGISGYTF
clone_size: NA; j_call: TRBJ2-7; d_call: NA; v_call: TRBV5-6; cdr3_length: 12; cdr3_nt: TGTGCCAGCAGCTTCGCGGACTACGAGCAGTACTTC; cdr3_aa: CASSFADYEQYF
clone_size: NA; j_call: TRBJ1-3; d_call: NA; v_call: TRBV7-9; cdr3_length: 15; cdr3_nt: TGTGCCAGCAGCCTTAGACCGAGCTCTGGAAACACCATATATTTT; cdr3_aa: CASSLRPSSGNTIYF
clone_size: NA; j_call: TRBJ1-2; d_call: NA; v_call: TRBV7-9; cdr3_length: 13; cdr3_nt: TGTGCCAGCAGCTTAACAGGGATGGAGGGCTACACCTTC; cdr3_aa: CASSLTGMEGYTF
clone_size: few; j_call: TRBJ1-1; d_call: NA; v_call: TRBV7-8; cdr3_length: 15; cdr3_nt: TGTGCCAGCAGCCGGGACCCCCGGTTGGGCACTGAAGCTTTCTTT; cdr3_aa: CASSRDPRLGTEAFF
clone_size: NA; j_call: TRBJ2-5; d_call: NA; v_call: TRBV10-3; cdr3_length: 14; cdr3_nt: TGTGCCATCAGCCCCAGGGGGGTTCAAGAGACCCAGTACTTC; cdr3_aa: CAISPRGVQETQYF
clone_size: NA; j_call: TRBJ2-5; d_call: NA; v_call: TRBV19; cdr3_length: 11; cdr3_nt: TGTGCCAGTAGAATTGGGGAGACCCAGTACTTC; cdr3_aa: CASRIGETQYF
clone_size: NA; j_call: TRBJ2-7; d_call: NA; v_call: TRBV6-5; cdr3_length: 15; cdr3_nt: TGTGCCAGCAGTTACACAGGGTCCTATAACGACGAGCAGTACTTC; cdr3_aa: CASSYTGSYNDEQYF
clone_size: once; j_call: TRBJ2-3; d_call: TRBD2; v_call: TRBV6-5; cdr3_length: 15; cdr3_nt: TGTGCCAGCAGCAATAGCGGGGGAGGATTGGGAACGCAGTATTTT; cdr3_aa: CASSNSGGGLGTQYF
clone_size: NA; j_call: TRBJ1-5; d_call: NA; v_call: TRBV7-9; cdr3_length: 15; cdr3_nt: TGTGCCAGCAGCCCCAGGGGAGGGGGGAATCAGCCCCAGCATTTT; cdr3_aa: CASSPRGGGNQPQHF
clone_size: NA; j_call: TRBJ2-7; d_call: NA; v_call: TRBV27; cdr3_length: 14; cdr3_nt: TGTGCCAGCAGTGAGCAGGGACTTTCCTACGAGCAGTACTTC; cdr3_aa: CASSEQGLSYEQYF